The 31 T cell receptor beta chains in this list originate from one sample, sequenced in a study of cytomegalovirus exposure and HLA in healthy donors. With 60 Vbeta and 13 Jbeta primers, the PCR was carried out. Measured with immunoSEQ multiplex PCR; TCRdb has only the in-frame clones, and not every one. This sample has roughly 140,000 clones, with about 79% found just once. The material sequenced was PBMCs. These receptors all stem from a male donor in good health and CMV-seronegative.

The V call is TRBV30, the J call TRBJ1-2; 9 bases line up with TRBD1. V lost 3 bases, J lost 7 bases, and 3 bases stayed unmatched. Germline V lookup: CDR1 GTSNPN, CDR2 SVGIG (reference sequence). The length of the CDR3 is 12 residues. The chain's CDR3 is CAWRIQGAGYTF. The DNA for the CDR3 is TGTGCCTGGAGGATACAGGGGGCTGGCTACACCTTC.

The chain uses TRBV5-1 and TRBJ1-6, with 7 bases matching TRBD1. The germline gives CDR1 SGHRS, CDR2 YFSETQ. This CDR3 is built from 15 residues. V was pared by 4 bases and J by 6 bases, with 7 bases of the junction left unmatched. The chain's CDR3 is CASSPRAGGNSPLHF. DNA for the CDR3: TGCGCCAGCAGCCCTCGGGCAGGGGGTAATTCACCCCTCCACTTT.

The genes are TRBV7-8 and TRBJ2-2; D may be TRBD1 (5 bases). Germline V gene lookup returns CDR1 SGHVS and CDR2 FQNEAQ. The V gene lost 2 bases and the J gene lost 8 bases, with 15 bases spanning the gap. The CDR3 extends over 15 amino acids. The CDR3 protein is CASSLSGPYRGELFF. CDR3 in DNA: TGTGCCAGCAGCTTATCAGGGCCCTACAGGGGGGAGCTGTTTTTT.

The genes are TRBV11-2 and TRBJ2-7; D perhaps matches TRBD1 (5 bases). V was shortened by 1 base and J by 7 bases, with 8 bases between the two germline ends. Germline lookup yields CDR1 SGHAT and CDR2 FQNNGV. This CDR3 has 12 amino acids. CDR3 sequence (DNA): TGTGCCAGCAGCTTAGCTCCAGGGGAGCAGTACTTC. Its protein product is CASSLAPGEQYF.

The chain recombines TRBV7-9 with TRBJ2-7, with a weak D call TRBD2 (6 bases). V shed 1 base and J shed 0 bases, with 10 bases lying between them. This CDR3 has 15 residues. The V gene's germline CDR1 is SEHNR and CDR2 FQNEAQ (reference sequence). The CDR3 spells CASSLGGGNSYEQYF. As DNA, the CDR3 is TGTGCCAGCAGCTTAGGGGGAGGTAACTCCTACGAGCAGTACTTC. Looking up the rest from reference TRBV7-9 and TRBJ2-7 gives the full variable domain: DTGVSQNPRHKITKRGQNVTFRCDPISEHNRLYWYRQTLGQGPEFLTYFQNEAQLEKSRLLSDRFSAERPKGSFSTLEIQRTEQGDSAMYLCASSLGGGNSYEQYFGPGTRLTVT.

The rearrangement uses TRBV6-5 and TRBJ2-7; 11 bases fit TRBD1. The CDR3 has 15 amino acids. J was trimmed by 4 bases and V by 4 bases; bases with no gene match: 6. Germline V gene lookup returns CDR1 MNHEY and CDR2 SVGAGI. The CDR3 is CASSSTGTGGYEQYF. The CDR3 DNA follows: TGTGCCAGCAGTTCGACCGGGACAGGGGGGTACGAGCAGTACTTC.

The chain is built from TRBV7-6 and TRBJ2-7; 7 bases line up with TRBD2. CDR3 length: 14 residues. Germline values: CDR1 SGHVS, CDR2 FNYEAQ. The V gene end was trimmed by 0 bases and the J gene end by 3 bases; junction bases not matched to a gene: 2. CDR3 sequence reads: CASSLARTSYEQYF. CDR3 in DNA: TGTGCCAGCAGCTTAGCGCGGACTAGCTACGAGCAGTACTTC.

V gene TRBV6-4 combines with J gene TRBJ2-3; a weak D match, TRBD2 (6 bases). The CDR3 is 15 amino acids. Germline V gene sequence: CDR1 MRHNA, CDR2 SNTAGT. Trimming took off 6 bases at V and 4 bases at J, with 17 bases between the two ends. CDR3 loop: CASRGRAGGADTQYF. In DNA, the CDR3 is TGTGCCAGCAGGGGACGGGCCGGGGGTGCAGATACGCAGTATTTT.

This chain uses TRBV6-5 with TRBJ1-1; D is undetermined. Trimming stripped 2 bases from V and 5 bases from J, with 9 bases between. Germline CDR1 and CDR2: MNHEY and SVGAGI. The CDR3 is 13 residues long. This chain's CDR3 is CASSYQSGTEAFF. CDR3 nucleotide sequence: TGTGCCAGCAGTTACCAATCGGGTACTGAAGCTTTCTTT.

The chain recombines TRBV25-1 with TRBJ1-3, with D possibly being TRBD1 (6 bases). V was trimmed by 7 bases and J by 4 bases, leaving 11 bases between them. The CDR3 spans 13 residues. CDR1 and CDR2 (germline): MGHDK, SYGVNS. The CDR3 is CASTQGLGNTIYF. In DNA, the CDR3 is TGTGCCAGCACTCAGGGGCTGGGAAACACCATATATTTT.

The rearrangement links TRBV6-1 to TRBJ1-1; the D gene is possibly TRBD1 (6 bases). Per germline, CDR1 MNHNS and CDR2 SASEGT. Trimming stripped 6 bases from V and 3 bases from J, with 8 bases between. CDR3 size: 12 residues. The CDR3 is CASRYRDTEAFF. CDR3 coding DNA: TGTGCCAGCAGGTACAGGGACACTGAAGCTTTCTTT.

V and J are TRBV30 and TRBJ2-7; TRBD1 matches 7 bases. This CDR3 contains 13 residues. Germline V gene sequence: CDR1 GTSNPN, CDR2 SVGIG (reference sequence). V was pared by 0 bases and J by 7 bases, with 6 bases of the junction left unmatched. In DNA, the CDR3 is TGTGCCTGGAGTGTACAGGGGTCGCGGGAGCAGTACTTC. Amino acids: CAWSVQGSREQYF.

This chain connects TRBV6-1 to TRBJ1-2; tentatively, D is TRBD1 (5 bases). Trimming left V 7 bases short and J 4 bases short, with 13 bases between. The CDR3 spans 13 residues. Germline loops: CDR1 MNHNS, CDR2 SASEGT. CDR3: CASTHRGGYGYTF. CDR3 sequence (DNA): TGTGCCAGCACCCACCGGGGGGGCTATGGCTACACCTTC.

This rearrangement joins TRBV7-9 to TRBJ2-2; 7 bases line up with TRBD1. Germline-derived CDR1 and CDR2 are SEHNR and FQNEAQ (reference sequence). V gave up 2 bases and J gave up 7 bases; unmatched junction bases: 10. The CDR3 covers 16 residues. As DNA, the CDR3 is TGTGCCAGCAGCTTACCCGACAGGGAAAGTGGCGGGGAGCTGTTTTTT. It specifies CASSLPDRESGGELFF.

This chain connects TRBV5-4 to TRBJ2-7; 8 bases line up with TRBD2. The CDR3 length is 15 residues. Germline-derived CDR1 and CDR2 are SGHNT and YYREEE (reference sequence). After removal of 5 bases from V and 4 bases from J, the junction contained 11 bases not matched to a gene. CDR3 sequence (DNA): TGTGCCAGCAGGAGGGCGGGAGGAACGGGATACGAGCAGTACTTC. Protein sequence: CASRRAGGTGYEQYF.

This clone was counted a single time. The junction departs from the called germline gene at one end, perhaps through a read error. The chain combines TRBV7-9 with TRBJ1-4, with D tentatively TRBD1 (6 bases). The germline CDR1 and CDR2 sequences are SEHNR and FQNEAQ (reference sequence). The CDR3 spans 15 residues. The CDR3, as DNA: TGTTCCAGCAGCTTATCGGCAGGGGTGTGGGAAAAACTGTTTTTT. Translating gives CSSSLSAGVWEKLFF.

The chain uses TRBV6-1 and TRBJ1-2; D is perhaps TRBD1 (6 bases). Germline CDR1 and CDR2: MNHNS and SASEGT. Trimming removed 7 bases at V and 6 bases at J, with 21 bases between. The CDR3 has 15 amino acids. The CDR3 protein is CASTEATGNWNGYTF. CDR3 DNA: TGTGCCAGCACCGAAGCCACAGGGAATTGGAATGGCTACACCTTC.

The chain employs TRBV6-5 and TRBJ2-5; 7 bases are shared with TRBD1. The CDR3 has 13 amino acids. With 6 bases clipped from V and 5 bases from J, the junction kept 6 bases outside the gene matches. Germline V gives CDR1 MNHEY, CDR2 SVGAGI. The chain's CDR3 is CASRSTGAETQYF. The CDR3, as DNA: TGTGCCAGCAGGAGCACAGGGGCGGAGACCCAGTACTTC.

This sequence joins TRBV7-6 and TRBJ2-1, with D perhaps TRBD1 (6 bases). The CDR3 has 11 amino acids. Germline V gives CDR1 SGHVS, CDR2 FNYEAQ. The V and J ends lost 3 bases and 10 bases respectively, with 7 bases between them. This CDR3 reads CASSFDREQFF. DNA for the CDR3: TGTGCCAGCAGCTTCGACAGGGAGCAGTTCTTC.

The gene calls are TRBV7-2 and TRBJ1-4; 11 positions agree with TRBD1. The length of the CDR3 is 16 residues. Germline V CDR1 and CDR2: SGHTA, FQGNSA. V lost 8 bases and J lost 7; bases outside the gene matches: 12. CDR3 DNA sequence: TGTGCCAGCGCCCCCCTTCGGGACAGGGGGAGTGAAAAACTGTTTTTT. The encoded protein is CASAPLRDRGSEKLFF.

The chain is built from TRBV14 and TRBJ2-7; 11 nucleotides line up with TRBD2. Losses at the gene ends were 3 bases for V and 7 bases for J; bases not matched to a gene: 8. Germline V gives CDR1 SGHDN, CDR2 FVKESK. CDR3 length: 15 amino acids. In nucleotides, the CDR3 is TGTGCCAGCAGCCAGGTAGCGGGAGGGCCGGGGGAGCAGTACTTC. As protein: CASSQVAGGPGEQYF.

This chain links TRBV19 with TRBJ1-3; 7 bases are shared with TRBD1. The CDR3 is 13 residues long. Trimming at V came to 8 bases and at J to 4 bases, leaving 5 bases not matched to a gene. Germline loops: CDR1 LNHDA, CDR2 SQIVND (reference sequence). The CDR3 spells CASPDREGNTIYF. The CDR3 DNA reads TGTGCCAGTCCCGACAGGGAAGGAAACACCATATATTTT. The variable domain in full, completed from reference TRBV19 and TRBJ1-3, reads DGGITQSPKYLFRKEGQNVTLSCEQNLNHDAMYWYRQDPGQGLRLIYYSQIVNDFQKGDIAEGYSVSREKKESFPLTVTSAQKNPTAFYLCASPDREGNTIYFGEGSWLTVV.

CDR3 residues: CASRQGNYEQYF. CDR3 nucleotide sequence: TGTGCCAGCAGACAGGGGAACTACGAGCAGTACTTC. The rearrangement uses TRBV6-5 and TRBJ2-7; 7 bases match TRBD1. Germline lookup yields CDR1 MNHEY and CDR2 SVGAGI. The CDR3 totals 12 residues. Trimming at V came to 6 bases and at J to 3 bases, leaving 2 bases not matched to a gene.

V is TRBV18 and J is TRBJ2-7; the match to TRBD1 covers 8 bases. The trim removed 4 bases at V and 6 bases at J, leaving 8 bases unmatched. This CDR3 spans 14 amino acids. CDR1 KGHSH and CDR2 LQKENI come from the germline V gene. The CDR3 loop is CASSLLDRGGEQYF. The CDR3 DNA reads TGTGCCAGCTCACTCCTCGACAGGGGCGGCGAGCAGTACTTC.

The V gene is TRBV10-1, the J gene TRBJ2-5; tentatively, D is TRBD1 (6 bases). Germline V gives CDR1 WNHNN, CDR2 SYGVQD (reference sequence). V was shortened by 4 bases and J by 7 bases, with 16 bases between the two germline ends. This CDR3 has 14 amino acids. The CDR3: CASSGGGSEGTQYF. DNA for the CDR3: TGCGCCAGCAGTGGTGGGGGCTCTGAGGGGACCCAGTACTTC.

The chain combines TRBV7-2 with TRBJ2-7, with 12 nucleotides matching TRBD2. The ends lost 5 bases at V and 4 bases at J; junction bases unmatched: 6. The CDR3 loop spans 15 amino acids. Germline V lookup: CDR1 SGHTA, CDR2 FQGNSA. The DNA for the CDR3 is TGTGCCAGCAGCACACTAGCGGGGGGCCTTTACGAGCAGTACTTC. This encodes CASSTLAGGLYEQYF. The variable domain in full, with the rest retrieved from reference TRBV7-2 and TRBJ2-7, is GAGVSQSPSNKVTEKGKDVELRCDPISGHTALYWYRQSLGQGLEFLIYFQGNSAPDKSGLPSDRFSAERTGGSVSTLTIQRTQQEDSAVYLCASSTLAGGLYEQYFGPGTRLTVT.

The DNA of the CDR3 is TGTGCCAGCAGCTCCCTCGGACTAGCGGGAGAGTCCTACAATGAGCAGTTCTTC. It specifies CASSSLGLAGESYNEQFF. The rearrangement uses TRBV9 and TRBJ2-1, with 13 bases identical to TRBD2. Per germline, CDR1 SGDLS and CDR2 YYNGEE. The CDR3 contains 18 residues. J lost 1 base, V lost 4 bases, and 8 bases had no gene match. The entire variable domain, with the rest obtained from reference TRBV9 and TRBJ2-1, is as follows: DSGVTQTPKHLITATGQRVTLRCSPRSGDLSVYWYQQSLDQGLQFLIQYYNGEERAKGNILERFSAQQFPDLHSELNLSSLELGDSALYFCASSSLGLAGESYNEQFFGPGTRLTVL.

The chain employs TRBV28 and TRBJ1-5; 7 bases fit TRBD1. Losses at the gene ends were 5 bases for V and 0 bases for J; bases not matched to a gene: 7. The length of the CDR3 is 16 residues. Germline values: CDR1 MDHEN, CDR2 SYDVKM. The CDR3 DNA is TGTGCCAGCAGTCCTCGGACAGGTTATAGCAATCAGCCCCAGCATTTT. It codes for CASSPRTGYSNQPQHF. Variable domain in full (rest from reference TRBV28 and TRBJ1-5): DVKVTQSSRYLVKRTGEKVFLECVQDMDHENMFWYRQDPGLGLRLIYFSYDVKMKEKGDIPEGYSVSREKKERFSLILESASTNQTSMYLCASSPRTGYSNQPQHFGDGTRLSIL.

V usage is TRBV4-3 and J usage is TRBJ1-1; 9 bases agree with TRBD1. The V and J ends lost 2 bases and 3 bases, in that order; junction bases with no gene match: 16. Per germline, CDR1 LGHNA and CDR2 YSLEER. The CDR3 length is 19 residues. CDR3 amino acids: CASSQPQGAGATRDTEAFF. The CDR3 DNA is TGCGCCAGCAGCCAACCACAGGGGGCGGGGGCCACTCGGGACACTGAAGCTTTCTTT.

Worth noting for this clone: The junction and the germline gene differ at one end; a read error may be behind it. Within the sample, other DNA sequences also encode this same CDR3. This chain connects TRBV2 to TRBJ2-1; D perhaps matches TRBD2 (6 bases). The CDR3 sequence is 12 residues long. Germline loops: CDR1 SNHLY, CDR2 FYNNEI. Here the CDR3 DNA reads TGCGCCAGCCGGGGGAACTACAATGAGCAGTTCTTC. Amino acid sequence: CASRGNYNEQFF.

CDR3 sequence reads: CASSSRTGDYGYTF. In nucleotides, the CDR3 is TGCGCCAGCAGCTCCAGGACAGGTGACTATGGCTACACCTTC. The gene calls are TRBV5-1 and TRBJ1-2; TRBD1 agrees at 7 bases. With 3 bases clipped from V and 3 bases from J, the junction kept 5 bases outside the gene matches. Germline CDR1 reads SGHRS; CDR2 reads YFSETQ. CDR3 length: 14 amino acids.